The present TCR beta chain was sequenced within a study of T cells in Graves' hyperthyroidism and ophthalmopathy. The V segment lost 6 bases and the J segment 3 bases; nucleotides outside the gene matches: 7. This CDR3 contains 15 residues. Germline V gene data show CDR1 as MGHRA and CDR2 as YSYEKL. Points from the study as a whole: Most clonotypes that expanded in the thyroid above 0.001 also showed up in blood.

From RNA transcripts, TCR beta CDR3 regions were amplified. HTBI primers were employed in a first-round RT-PCR of the TCR CDR3. TCRdb called the multiplex PCR reads again in MiXCR, with one record for every CDR3 protein. The sample has hundreds of thousands of distinct CDR3 sequences, 15% to 18% seen once; the top ten hold 7.5% to 8%. For Graves' hyperthyroidism to be stable, ophthalmopathy could not progress within 18 months. With a duration under 2 months, the hyperthyroidism was newly diagnosed in patients aged 18 to 65. Exclusion of a patient resulted from uncontrolled infection, other autoimmune disease, pregnancy or lactation. This clonotype was counted ten times or more. Its target is not known.

The receptor comes from a woman under 30 with Graves' hyperthyroidism. J is TRBJ2-1 and V is TRBV4-1; TRBD2 agrees at 8 bases. Sequencing input: blood. The CDR3, as DNA: TGCGCCAGCAGGAAGTTCGCGGGAGGCTACAATGAGCAGTTCTTC. Translated, it gives CASRKFAGGYNEQFF.